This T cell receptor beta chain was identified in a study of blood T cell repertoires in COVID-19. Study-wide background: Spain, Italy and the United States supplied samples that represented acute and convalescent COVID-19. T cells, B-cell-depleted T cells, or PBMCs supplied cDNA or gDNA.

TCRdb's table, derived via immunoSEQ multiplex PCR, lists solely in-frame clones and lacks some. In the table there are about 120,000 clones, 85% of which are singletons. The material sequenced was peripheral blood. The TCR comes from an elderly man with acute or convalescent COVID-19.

The CDR3 protein is CASSQGTGQGSTEAFF. In DNA, the CDR3 is TGTGCCAGCAGCCAAGGTACGGGACAGGGTAGCACTGAAGCTTTCTTT. The chain combines TRBV3-1 (or the pseudogene TRBV3-2) with TRBJ1-1; 9 bases are shared with TRBD1. Germline V gene lookup returns CDR1 LGHDT and CDR2 YNNKEL (reference sequence). V lost 1 base and J lost 4; bases outside the gene matches: 7. This CDR3 comprises 16 residues.